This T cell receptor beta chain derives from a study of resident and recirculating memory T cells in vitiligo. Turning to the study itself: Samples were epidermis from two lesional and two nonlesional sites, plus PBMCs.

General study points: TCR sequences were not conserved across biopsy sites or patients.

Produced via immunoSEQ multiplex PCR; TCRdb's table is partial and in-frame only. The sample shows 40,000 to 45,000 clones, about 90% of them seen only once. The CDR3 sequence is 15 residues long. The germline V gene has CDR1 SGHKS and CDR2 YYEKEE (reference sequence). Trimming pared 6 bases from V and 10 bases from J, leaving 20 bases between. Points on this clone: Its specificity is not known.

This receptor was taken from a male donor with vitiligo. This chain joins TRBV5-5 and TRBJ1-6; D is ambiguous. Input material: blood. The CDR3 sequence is CASNPIADSGSPLHF. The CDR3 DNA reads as TGTGCCAGCAATCCGATCGCGGATAGCGGCTCACCCCTCCACTTT.